The next 13 T cell receptor beta chains were all read from a single sample in a study of cytomegalovirus exposure and HLA in healthy donors. PCR primers comprised 60 Vbeta and 13 Jbeta primers. Sequencing used immunoSEQ multiplex PCR; TCRdb keeps in-frame clones, though not all of them. The sample shows 90,000 to 150,000 clones, over 8.5% of them seen only once. Source material: PBMCs. These receptors were collected from a woman between 40 and 55 years old in good health and CMV-seropositive.

The chain uses TRBV28 and TRBJ2-7; 7 bases match TRBD1. V lost 9 bases and J lost 3; bases outside the gene matches: 11. Germline loops: CDR1 MDHEN, CDR2 SYDVKM. The CDR3 spans 14 residues. The CDR3: CASRETGNNYEQYF. For the CDR3, the DNA is TGTGCCAGTAGGGAGACAGGGAATAACTACGAGCAGTACTTC. The full variable domain, in which reference TRBV28 and TRBJ2-7 provide the parts outside the CDR3, is DVKVTQSSRYLVKRTGEKVFLECVQDMDHENMFWYRQDPGLGLRLIYFSYDVKMKEKGDIPEGYSVSREKKERFSLILESASTNQTSMYLCASRETGNNYEQYFGPGTRLTVT.

This rearrangement joins TRBV11-2 to TRBJ2-2; 7 bases match TRBD2. The germline V gene encodes CDR1 SGHAT and CDR2 FQNNGV. This CDR3 comprises 17 residues. J was trimmed by 2 bases and V by 2 bases; bases with no gene match: 8. CDR3 coding DNA: TGTGCCAGCAGCTTATGGGGGAGGGGCACTAACACCGGGGAGCTGTTTTTT. Translating gives CASSLWGRGTNTGELFF.

The table lists this clone with a few counts. The chain is built from TRBV5-1 and TRBJ1-2; D unresolved. In germline, CDR1 is SGHRS, CDR2 YFSETQ. CDR3 length: 12 amino acids. Trimming pared 7 bases from V and 7 bases from J, leaving 14 bases between. Here the CDR3 reads CASREGLSGYTF. In DNA, the CDR3 is TGCGCCAGCCGGGAAGGGCTGAGTGGCTACACCTTC.

The gene calls are TRBV30 and TRBJ1-1; TRBD1 aligns across 9 bases. The V segment lost 5 bases and the J segment 5 bases; nucleotides outside the gene matches: 6. This CDR3 comprises 13 residues. Germline lookup yields CDR1 GTSNPN and CDR2 SVGIG (reference sequence). The chain's CDR3 is CAWALGQGTEAFF. The CDR3 DNA reads TGTGCCTGGGCACTGGGACAGGGAACTGAAGCTTTCTTT.

This chain connects TRBV5-6 to TRBJ1-3; D unresolved. From germline, CDR1 is SGHDT and CDR2 YYEEEE. V shed 4 bases and J shed 3 bases, with 11 bases lying between them. The CDR3 runs to 14 residues. CDR3 in amino acids: CASSGVGIGNTIYF. The CDR3 DNA reads TGTGCCAGCAGCGGGGTCGGGATTGGAAACACCATATATTTT.

This clone was picked up a small number of times. The chain joins TRBV11-3 to TRBJ1-4, with D unclear. Between the trimmed V and J ends, which lost 0 bases and 8 bases, there was a span of 7 bases. This CDR3 is 13 amino acids long. The germline CDR1 and CDR2 sequences are SGHNT and YENEEA. The CDR3 DNA is TGTGCCAGCAGCTTAGATCGTGGCGAAAAACTGTTTTTT. Encoded protein: CASSLDRGEKLFF.

This chain uses TRBV7-6 with TRBJ2-7; a possible D gene is TRBD2 (5 bases). CDR1 and CDR2 from the germline V gene are SGHVS and FNYEAQ. Trimming took 4 bases from V and 7 from J, leaving 8 bases between them. CDR3 length: 11 residues. Here the CDR3 DNA reads TGTGCCAGCAGCTCCTCGGGGGAGCAGTACTTC. Encoded protein: CASSSSGEQYF.

This sequence joins TRBV25-1 and TRBJ1-4; 7 positions agree with TRBD1. The CDR3 is made up of 14 amino acids. CDR1 is MGHDK, CDR2 SYGVNS, per germline. The ends lost 8 bases at V and 7 bases at J; junction bases unmatched: 10. Written as DNA, the CDR3 is TGTGCCAGCTCCACCGGGACAGCGGGTGAAAAACTGTTTTTT. Residues: CASSTGTAGEKLFF.

This clone was recorded a few times. The chain has TRBV2 and TRBJ1-4; D is perhaps TRBD1 (5 bases). From germline, CDR1 is SNHLY and CDR2 FYNNEI. V was clipped by 1 base and J by 8 bases, with 14 bases between them. The CDR3 sequence is 15 residues long. In DNA, the CDR3 is TGTGCCAGCAGTGAAGTGGGAGGGGCCGTAGAAAAACTGTTTTTT. It translates to CASSEVGGAVEKLFF.

The chain is built from TRBV11-3 and TRBJ1-2; D unresolved. V lost 5 bases and J 5 bases, leaving 18 bases between the germline ends. CDR3 length equals 15 residues. In germline, CDR1 is SGHNT, CDR2 YENEEA. The CDR3 bases are TGTGCCAGCAGCCATTTGTGGGAGTTAGGGTATGGCTACACCTTC. Translating it yields CASSHLWELGYGYTF. Full variable domain (remainder filled in from reference TRBV11-3 and TRBJ1-2): EAGVVQSPRYKIIEKKQPVAFWCNPISGHNTLYWYLQNLGQGPELLIRYENEEAVDDSQLPKDRFSAERLKGVDSTLKIQPAELGDSAVYLCASSHLWELGYGYTFGSGTRLTVV.

This clone showed up just a few times. This chain joins TRBV5-1 and TRBJ1-2; D remains ambiguous. CDR3 length: 15 residues. V dropped 6 bases and J dropped 4 bases, with 19 bases sitting between them. Germline V gene sequence: CDR1 SGHRS, CDR2 YFSETQ. The DNA for the CDR3 is TGCGCCAGCACCAAAAGCGCGGACTCAATCTATGGCTACACCTTC. Its translation: CASTKSADSIYGYTF.

The chain joins TRBV15 to TRBJ1-2; 7 bases align to TRBD1. Germline CDR1 LNHNV, CDR2 YYDKDF (reference sequence). The CDR3 runs 15 residues. The V and J ends lost 0 bases and 4 bases, in that order; junction bases with no gene match: 5. CDR3 in DNA: TGTGCCACCAGCAGAGAAGGACAGGCCATCTATGGCTACACCTTC. This gives the protein CATSREGQAIYGYTF.

The chain combines TRBV29-1 with TRBJ2-7, with 8 bases lining up with TRBD2. Losses at the gene ends were 6 bases for V and 1 base for J; bases not matched to a gene: 2. In germline, CDR1 is SQVTM, CDR2 ANQGSEA. The CDR3 totals 12 residues. The CDR3 DNA is TGCAGCGTCCGACTAGCGTCCTACGAGCAGTACTTC. This translates into CSVRLASYEQYF.